One sample yielded the 18 T cell receptor beta chains listed below, sequenced in a study of Ad26.COV2.S vaccination and SARS-CoV-2 variants. Noted treatment: 15 to 20 received Ad26.COV2.S at low or high dose, single or two shots; five or six received placebo; per-sample allocation not given. After the first vaccine or placebo injection, samples were drawn on day 63. Libraries were prepared by immunoSEQ multiplex PCR; TCRdb keeps only in-frame clonotypes and omits some of them. The profile shows over 400,000 clones, approximately 92% of them singletons. The material was peripheral blood, obtained in a trial of Ad26.COV2.S vaccine versus placebo. The receptors derive from a person aged 18-65 years who received the Ad26.COV2.S COVID-19 vaccine or a placebo.

This chain uses TRBV3-1 (or the pseudogene TRBV3-2) with TRBJ1-5; no firm D call. The CDR3 sequence is 16 residues long. Trimming pared 1 base from V and 3 bases from J, leaving 13 bases between. Germline loops: CDR1 LGHDT, CDR2 YNNKEL (reference sequence). CDR3 DNA: TGTGCCAGCAGCCAAGGGCCAGCGGGGAACAATCAGCCCCAGCATTTT. Translating gives CASSQGPAGNNQPQHF.

In nucleotides, the CDR3 is TGTGCCAGTAGTAGGGTGGGGGAGTCAGATACGCAGTATTTT. This gives the protein CASSRVGESDTQYF. The chain carries TRBV19 and TRBJ2-3, with D perhaps being TRBD1 or TRBD2 (5 bases each). Germline V gene sequence: CDR1 LNHDA, CDR2 SQIVND (reference sequence). The CDR3 sequence is 14 residues long. V was pared by 4 bases and J by 4 bases, with 12 bases between.

A note on this clone: Other DNA sequences from this sample encode an identical CDR3 as well. The rearrangement links TRBV7-2 to TRBJ1-2; TRBD1 matches at 9 bases. The CDR3 extends over 16 amino acids. Germline assignment: CDR1 SGHTA and CDR2 FQGNSA. V trimming: 2 bases; J trimming: 11 bases; junction bases outside the gene matches: 15. The CDR3 spells CASSLSSTGTGRGYTF. For the CDR3, the DNA is TGTGCCAGCAGCTTATCGAGCACCGGGACAGGGAGAGGTTACACCTTC. The variable domain in full, with the rest retrieved from reference TRBV7-2 and TRBJ1-2, is GAGVSQSPSNKVTEKGKDVELRCDPISGHTALYWYRQSLGQGLEFLIYFQGNSAPDKSGLPSDRFSAERTGGSVSTLTIQRTQQEDSAVYLCASSLSSTGTGRGYTFGSGTRLTVV.

This chain uses TRBV4-1 with TRBJ2-1; 14 positions agree with TRBD2. Losses at the gene ends were 0 bases for V and 4 bases for J; bases not matched to a gene: 5. CDR1 is MGHRA and CDR2 is YSYEKL in the germline V gene. The CDR3 loop spans 18 amino acids. The CDR3 sequence: CASSQDGTSGGRYNEQFF. The CDR3 DNA reads TGCGCCAGCAGCCAAGATGGGACTAGCGGGGGCCGGTACAATGAGCAGTTCTTC.

J is TRBJ2-7 and V is TRBV5-1; D gene ambiguous. The CDR3 has 15 amino acids. V was cut by 0 bases and J by 0 bases, with 10 bases left in between. Germline V CDR1 and CDR2: SGHRS, YFSETQ. This CDR3 reads CASSLAPTASYEQYF. As DNA, the CDR3 is TGCGCCAGCAGCTTGGCCCCAACGGCCTCCTACGAGCAGTACTTC.

The chain combines TRBV6-1 with TRBJ2-1; 10 bases align to TRBD2. Germline V CDR1 and CDR2: MNHNS, SASEGT. V shed 3 bases, J shed 7 bases, and the junction held 21 bases outside the gene matches. CDR3 length: 20 amino acids. As DNA, the CDR3 is TGTGCCAGCAGTGAGAGGGGAGCGGGGGGGCGAAACACCCGAAGGAATGAGCAGTTCTTC. It codes for CASSERGAGGRNTRRNEQFF.

The rearrangement joins TRBV25-1 to TRBJ1-5; TRBD1 matches at 9 bases. Germline V gives CDR1 MGHDK, CDR2 SYGVNS. The trim removed 6 bases at V and 7 bases at J, leaving 4 bases unmatched. This CDR3 has 13 residues. The DNA of the CDR3 is TGTGCCAGCAGACAGGGGGCTGAGCAGCCCCAGCATTTT. It is translated as CASRQGAEQPQHF. The full variable domain, with the rest looked up from reference TRBV25-1 and TRBJ1-5, is EADIYQTPRYLVIGTGKKITLECSQTMGHDKMYWYQQDPGMELHLIHYSYGVNSTEKGDLSSESTVSRIRTEHFPLTLESARPSHTSQYLCASRQGAEQPQHFGDGTRLSIL.

The chain combines TRBV18 with TRBJ1-6; TRBD1 might be the D (6 bases). This CDR3 has 12 residues. V was pared by 10 bases and J by 11 bases, with 15 bases between. Germline V gene data show CDR1 as KGHSH and CDR2 as LQKENI. This chain's CDR3 is CATTSEGAPLHF. CDR3 sequence (DNA): TGTGCCACTACGTCAGAGGGGGCACCCCTCCACTTT.

This chain uses TRBV7-6 with TRBJ2-7; weak D call: TRBD2 (6 bases). CDR3 length: 16 residues. The ends were cut back, 1 base at V and 6 bases at J, with 19 bases in the middle. The germline V gene encodes CDR1 SGHVS and CDR2 FNYEAQ. CDR3 region: CASSLEPQGGSREQYF. CDR3 DNA: TGTGCCAGCAGCTTAGAACCGCAGGGAGGATCACGCGAGCAGTACTTC.

The chain recombines TRBV6-2 or TRBV6-3 with TRBJ2-7; 10 bases agree with TRBD2. The germline V gene encodes CDR1 MNHEY and CDR2 SVGEGT. The V and J ends lost 0 bases and 5 bases, in that order; junction bases with no gene match: 4. CDR3 size: 15 residues. CDR3 region: CASSYSLAGGDEQYF. CDR3 DNA sequence: TGTGCCAGCAGTTACTCATTAGCGGGGGGCGACGAGCAGTACTTC.

The rearrangement uses TRBV2 and TRBJ1-2; D is ambiguous. This CDR3 is 14 amino acids long. The V gene's germline CDR1 is SNHLY and CDR2 FYNNEI. Deletions cut 6 bases from V and 0 bases from J, with 11 bases between. CDR3 coding DNA: TGTGCCAGCAGCCCCCAGTCCTCTAACTATGGCTACACCTTC. It encodes CASSPQSSNYGYTF.

This chain connects TRBV20-1 to TRBJ2-7; no definite D call. With 0 bases removed from V and 3 bases from J, the gap between germline ends came to 3 bases. This CDR3 is built from 11 residues. Germline-derived CDR1 and CDR2 are DFQATT and SNEGSKA (reference sequence). CDR3 sequence: CSARDYYEQYF. The CDR3 bases are TGCAGTGCTAGAGACTACTACGAGCAGTACTTC.

The V gene is TRBV9, the J gene TRBJ2-4; 13 nucleotides agree with TRBD2. With V trimmed by 0 bases and J by 7 bases, 4 bases remained unmatched. Germline V lookup: CDR1 SGDLS, CDR2 YYNGEE. The CDR3 loop spans 16 amino acids. CDR3 sequence reads: CASSVGTSGGDNIQYF. In DNA, the CDR3 is TGTGCCAGCAGCGTAGGGACTAGCGGGGGAGATAACATTCAGTACTTC.

This chain joins TRBV18 and TRBJ1-1, with a tentative D call TRBD1 (5 bases). Between the trimmed V and J ends, which lost 2 bases and 0 bases, there was a span of 7 bases. Germline CDR1 reads KGHSH; CDR2 reads LQKENI. CDR3 length: 14 residues. The CDR3 here is CASSPGAMNTEAFF. CDR3 DNA sequence: TGTGCCAGCTCACCAGGGGCGATGAACACTGAAGCTTTCTTT.

The J gene is TRBJ2-5, the V gene TRBV15; 11 bases are shared with TRBD1. The CDR3 loop spans 14 amino acids. CDR1 is LNHNV and CDR2 is YYDKDF in the germline V gene (reference sequence). J lost 5 bases, V lost 3 bases, and 2 bases had no gene match. The CDR3 DNA reads as TGTGCCACCAGCAGGGACAGGGGGCGCGAGACCCAGTACTTC. Protein: CATSRDRGRETQYF.

The CDR3 sequence: CAWGVREDTQYF. The CDR3 DNA is TGTGCCTGGGGCGTGAGGGAAGATACGCAGTATTTT. The V gene is TRBV30, the J gene TRBJ2-3; the D gene is possibly TRBD2 (5 bases). Trimming removed 5 bases from V and 5 bases from J, with 11 bases in between. Germline lookup yields CDR1 GTSNPN and CDR2 SVGIG (reference sequence). This CDR3 comprises 12 residues.

The chain combines TRBV19 with TRBJ1-1; D is possibly TRBD1 (5 bases). This CDR3 has 15 residues. Germline values: CDR1 LNHDA, CDR2 SQIVND (reference sequence). V was trimmed by 4 bases and J by 0 bases, leaving 12 bases between them. CDR3 sequence reads: CASSTERQMNTEAFF. Written as DNA, the CDR3 is TGTGCCAGTAGTACCGAAAGACAGATGAACACTGAAGCTTTCTTT.

V is TRBV6-5 and J is TRBJ1-6; 7 nucleotides agree with TRBD1. CDR1 MNHEY and CDR2 SVGAGI come from the germline V gene. Germline trimming cut 8 bases from V and 4 bases from J; bases unmatched to any gene: 5. The CDR3 is made up of 14 amino acids. Here the CDR3 DNA reads TGTGCCAGCGGTTTGACAGGGTATAATTCACCCCTCCACTTT. Its protein is CASGLTGYNSPLHF.